This T cell receptor beta chain was captured in a study of blood T cell repertoires in COVID-19. Study-level information: Sources were T cells, B-cell-depleted T cells, or PBMCs; the material itself was cDNA or gDNA.

Only one count was recorded for this clone. Sequencing was performed with immunoSEQ multiplex PCR; in TCRdb, only in-frame clones are kept and a portion is missing. The data hold about 99,000 clones, with roughly 84% observed a single time. The CDR3 spans 14 residues. The V and J ends lost 1 base and 4 bases respectively, with 13 bases between them. Germline V gives CDR1 GTSNPN, CDR2 SVGIG (reference sequence). The chain combines TRBV30 with TRBJ1-1; D is unresolved. The source of this sequence is a man aged 70-80 years with active or convalescent COVID-19. The sequencing sample was made of peripheral blood. The CDR3 spells CAWSGTPGLTEAFF. CDR3 nucleotides: TGTGCCTGGAGTGGAACCCCGGGTCTCACTGAAGCTTTCTTT.